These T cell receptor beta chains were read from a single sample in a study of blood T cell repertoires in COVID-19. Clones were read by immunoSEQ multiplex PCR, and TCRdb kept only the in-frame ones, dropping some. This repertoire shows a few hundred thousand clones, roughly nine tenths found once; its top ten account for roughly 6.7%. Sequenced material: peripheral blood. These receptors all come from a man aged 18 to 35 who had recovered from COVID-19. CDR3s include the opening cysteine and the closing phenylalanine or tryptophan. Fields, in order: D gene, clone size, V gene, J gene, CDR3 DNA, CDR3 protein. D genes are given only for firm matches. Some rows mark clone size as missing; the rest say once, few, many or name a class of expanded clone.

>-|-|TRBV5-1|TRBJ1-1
TGCGCCAGCAGCCCGAAGGCAGGGGCTAACACTGAAGCTTTCTTT
CASSPKAGANTEAFF
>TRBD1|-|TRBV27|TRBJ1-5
TGTGCCAGCAGTTTATCCAGGGGGTCGTATCAGCCCCAGCATTTT
CASSLSRGSYQPQHF
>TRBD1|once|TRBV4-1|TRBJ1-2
TGCGCCAGCAGCTTGGGGACAGTACTTAACTATGGCTACACCTTC
CASSLGTVLNYGYTF
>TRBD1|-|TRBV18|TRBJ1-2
TGTGCCAGCTCACCGAGGGACAGGGTAGACTATGGCTACACCTTC
CASSPRDRVDYGYTF
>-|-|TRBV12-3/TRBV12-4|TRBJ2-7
TGTGCCAGCAGTTTACGGAGAGTCTACGAGCAGTACTTC
CASSLRRVYEQYF
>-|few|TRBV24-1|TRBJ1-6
TGTGCCACCAGTGATTTCCAGGGGATTGCATATAATTCACCCCTCCACTTT
CATSDFQGIAYNSPLHF
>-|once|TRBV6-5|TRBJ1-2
TGTGCCAGCAGTTACAACAGGGCCTATGGCTACACCTTC
CASSYNRAYGYTF
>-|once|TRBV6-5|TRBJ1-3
TGTGCCAGCAGTTACGATGTCTGGAGCTCTGGAAACACCATATATTTT
CASSYDVWSSGNTIYF
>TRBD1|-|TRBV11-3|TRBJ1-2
TGTGCCCAAGGGGAAACAGGGGCTAACTATGGCTACACCTTC
CAQGETGANYGYTF
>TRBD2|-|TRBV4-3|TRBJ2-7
TGCGCCAGCAGCCAAGAGTATGCCCCTAGCGGGGGGATCTACGAGCAGTACTTC
CASSQEYAPSGGIYEQYF
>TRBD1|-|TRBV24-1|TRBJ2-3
TGTGCCACCAGTGATCCAACAGGGGGCAGCGCAGATACGCAGTATTTT
CATSDPTGGSADTQYF
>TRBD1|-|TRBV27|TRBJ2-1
TGTGCCAGCAGTTTGAGGGGGCCATCCTACAATGAGCAGTTCTTC
CASSLRGPSYNEQFF
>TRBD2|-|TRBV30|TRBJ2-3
TGTGCCTGGAGTGCCGGACTAGCGGGAGTCATTTACGGAACAGATACGCAGTATTTT
CAWSAGLAGVIYGTDTQYF
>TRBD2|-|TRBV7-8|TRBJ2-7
TGTGCCAGCAGCCTAGTCGGGACTAGCGCGTCCTACGAGCAGTACTTC
CASSLVGTSASYEQYF
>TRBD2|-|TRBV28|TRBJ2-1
TGTGCCAGCAATCTAGCGGGGTACAATGAGCAGTTCTTC
CASNLAGYNEQFF
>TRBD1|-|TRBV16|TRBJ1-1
TGTGCCAGCGGCGGCGGGACAGGGGTTGACTCTAGGACTGAAGCTTTCTTT
CASGGGTGVDSRTEAFF
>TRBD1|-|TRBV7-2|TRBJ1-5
TGTGCCAGCAGCTTACGGGGACAGGGGGCAAATAGCAATCAGCCCCAGCATTTT
CASSLRGQGANSNQPQHF
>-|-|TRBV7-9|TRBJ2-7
TGTGCCAGCAGCGTCTCGCGGGACCCGAGCTCCTACGAGCAGTACTTC
CASSVSRDPSSYEQYF
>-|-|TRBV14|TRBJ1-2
TGTGCCATTGGGGGCAGGGCAGATGGCTACACCTTC
CAIGGRADGYTF
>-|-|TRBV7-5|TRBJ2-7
TGTGCCAGAAGCTCCAGGGGACAGGGTTGTCGGCATTCCTACGAGCAGTACTTC
CARSSRGQGCRHSYEQYF
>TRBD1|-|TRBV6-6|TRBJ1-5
TGTGCCAGCTGTCCCACAGGGGATCAGCCCCAGCATTTT
CASCPTGDQPQHF
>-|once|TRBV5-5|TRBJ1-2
TGTGCCAGCAGCCCCTCCTCGGGACATAACTATGGCTACACCTTC
CASSPSSGHNYGYTF
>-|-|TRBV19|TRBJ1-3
TGTGCCAGTAGTATACTTATCGGGACACTCTCTGGAAACACCATATATTTT
CASSILIGTLSGNTIYF
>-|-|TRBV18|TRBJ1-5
TGTGCCAGCTCACCAGGAAGCGATCAGCCCCAGCATTTT
CASSPGSDQPQHF
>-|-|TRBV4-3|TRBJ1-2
TGCGCCAGCAGCCCGGTCGGGGGAGGGGACTATGGCTACACCTTC
CASSPVGGGDYGYTF
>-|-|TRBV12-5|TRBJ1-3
TGTGCTAGTGGTTTGCCAACTGGAAACACCATATATTTT
CASGLPTGNTIYF
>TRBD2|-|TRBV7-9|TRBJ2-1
TGTGCCAGCAGCGGATATAGCGGGAGCTCCTACAATGAGCAGTTCTTC
CASSGYSGSSYNEQFF
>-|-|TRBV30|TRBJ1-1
TGTGCCTGGAGTGAGGGGAGGGGGACTGAAGCTTTCTTT
CAWSEGRGTEAFF